This TCR beta chain was observed in a study of Ad26.COV2.S vaccination and SARS-CoV-2 variants. Study in general: Intramuscular Ad26.COV2.S at 5x10^10 or 1x10^11 viral particles.

A word on this clone: Its antigen is not identified.

This table comes from immunoSEQ multiplex PCR, and its TCRdb copy is limited to in-frame clones, with some not included. The repertoire consists of fewer than 800,000 clones, with 89% occurring once and the leading ten covering about 1.5%. Study-wide results and caveats: It was vaccine recipients, not placebo recipients, who had the higher spike-specific TCR breadth. Assessments of TCR breadth and depth may have underestimated the total T cell responses. Measurement of non-spike TCR breadth gave similar results in vaccine and placebo recipients.

Sample treatment: around 19 received Ad26.COV2.S at low or high dose, single or two shots; about 5 received placebo; per-sample allocation not given. Samples analyzed were those drawn on day 63 after the first vaccine or placebo injection. Sequenced here: peripheral blood, sampled in a trial of Ad26.COV2.S vaccine versus placebo. The clonotype comes from a person aged 18-65 years who received the Ad26.COV2.S COVID-19 vaccine or a placebo.

CDR3 sequence reads: CASSWGQNTQYF. In DNA form, the CDR3 reads TGTGCCAGCAGTTGGGGACAGAATACGCAGTATTTT. This chain joins TRBV12-3 or TRBV12-4 and TRBJ2-3, with 7 bases fitting TRBD1. CDR3 length equals 12 residues. V was clipped by 4 bases and J by 7 bases; unmatched bases: 2.